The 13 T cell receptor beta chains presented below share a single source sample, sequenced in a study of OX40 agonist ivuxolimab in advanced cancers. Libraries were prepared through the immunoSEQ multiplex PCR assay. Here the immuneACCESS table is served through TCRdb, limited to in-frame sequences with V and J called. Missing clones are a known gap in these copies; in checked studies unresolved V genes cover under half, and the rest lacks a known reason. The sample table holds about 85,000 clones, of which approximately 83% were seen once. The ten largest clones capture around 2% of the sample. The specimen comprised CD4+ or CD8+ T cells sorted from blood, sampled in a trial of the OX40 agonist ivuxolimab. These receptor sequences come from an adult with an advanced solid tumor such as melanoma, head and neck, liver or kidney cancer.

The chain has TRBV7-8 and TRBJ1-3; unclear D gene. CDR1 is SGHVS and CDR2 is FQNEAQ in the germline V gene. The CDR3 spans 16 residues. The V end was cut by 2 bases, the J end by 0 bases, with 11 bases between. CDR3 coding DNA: TGTGCCAGCAGCTTAACGTGGTCAATCTCTGGAAACACCATATATTTT. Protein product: CASSLTWSISGNTIYF. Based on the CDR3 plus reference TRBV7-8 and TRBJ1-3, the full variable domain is GAGVSQSPRYKVAKRGQDVALRCDPISGHVSLFWYQQALGQGPEFLTYFQNEAQLDKSGLPSDRFFAERPEGSVSTLKIQRTQQEDSAVYLCASSLTWSISGNTIYFGEGSWLTVV.

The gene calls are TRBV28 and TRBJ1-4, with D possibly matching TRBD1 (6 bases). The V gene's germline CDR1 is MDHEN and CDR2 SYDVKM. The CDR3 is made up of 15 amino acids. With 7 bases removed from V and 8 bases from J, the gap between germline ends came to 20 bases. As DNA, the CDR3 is TGTGCCAGCACCCTTCCTTCAGGGGCCAGAGAAAAACTGTTTTTT. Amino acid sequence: CASTLPSGAREKLFF.

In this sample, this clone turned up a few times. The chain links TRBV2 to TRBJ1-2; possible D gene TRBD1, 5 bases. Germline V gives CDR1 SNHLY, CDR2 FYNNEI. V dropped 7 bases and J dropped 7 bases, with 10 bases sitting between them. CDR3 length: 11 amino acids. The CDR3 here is CASTRETGYTF. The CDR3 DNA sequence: TGTGCCAGCACCAGGGAGACTGGCTACACCTTC.

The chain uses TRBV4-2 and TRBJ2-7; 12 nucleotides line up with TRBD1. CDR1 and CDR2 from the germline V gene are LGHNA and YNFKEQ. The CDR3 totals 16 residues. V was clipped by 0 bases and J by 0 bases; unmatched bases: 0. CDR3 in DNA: TGTGCCAGCAGCCAAGAGGGACAGGGGGCCTCCTACGAGCAGTACTTC. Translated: CASSQEGQGASYEQYF.

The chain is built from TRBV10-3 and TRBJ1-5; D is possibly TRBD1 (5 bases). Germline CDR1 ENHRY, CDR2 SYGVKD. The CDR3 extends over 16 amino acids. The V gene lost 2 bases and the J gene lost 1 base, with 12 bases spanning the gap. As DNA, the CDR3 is TGTGCCATCAGTGAGACCTCGGGGGGGAGCAATCAGCCCCAGCATTTT. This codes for CAISETSGGSNQPQHF.

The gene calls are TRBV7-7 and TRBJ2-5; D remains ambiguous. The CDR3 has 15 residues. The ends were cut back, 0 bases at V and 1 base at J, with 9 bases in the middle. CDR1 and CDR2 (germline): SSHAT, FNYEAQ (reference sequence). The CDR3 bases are TGTGCCAGCAGCTTAGCGGACGGAGTCCAAGAGACCCAGTACTTC. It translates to CASSLADGVQETQYF. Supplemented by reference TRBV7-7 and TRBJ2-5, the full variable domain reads GAGVSQSPRYKVTKRGQDVTLRCDPISSHATLYWYQQALGQGPEFLTYFNYEAQPDKSGLPSDRFSAERPEGSISTLTIQRTEQRDSAMYRCASSLADGVQETQYFGPGTRLLVL.

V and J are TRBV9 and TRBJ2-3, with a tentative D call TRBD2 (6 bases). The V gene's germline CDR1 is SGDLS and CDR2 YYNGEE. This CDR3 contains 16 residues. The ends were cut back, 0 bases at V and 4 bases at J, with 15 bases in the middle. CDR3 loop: CASSVEVGGMADTQYF. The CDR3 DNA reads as TGTGCCAGCAGCGTAGAGGTTGGGGGGATGGCAGATACGCAGTATTTT. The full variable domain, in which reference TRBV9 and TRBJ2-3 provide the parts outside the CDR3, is DSGVTQTPKHLITATGQRVTLRCSPRSGDLSVYWYQQSLDQGLQFLIQYYNGEERAKGNILERFSAQQFPDLHSELNLSSLELGDSALYFCASSVEVGGMADTQYFGPGTRLTVL.

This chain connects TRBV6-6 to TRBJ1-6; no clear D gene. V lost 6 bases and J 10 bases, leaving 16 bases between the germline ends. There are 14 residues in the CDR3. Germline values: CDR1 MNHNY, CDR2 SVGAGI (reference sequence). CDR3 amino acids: CASSAAEGDSPLHF. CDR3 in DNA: TGTGCCAGCAGCGCGGCCGAGGGAGACTCACCCCTCCACTTT.

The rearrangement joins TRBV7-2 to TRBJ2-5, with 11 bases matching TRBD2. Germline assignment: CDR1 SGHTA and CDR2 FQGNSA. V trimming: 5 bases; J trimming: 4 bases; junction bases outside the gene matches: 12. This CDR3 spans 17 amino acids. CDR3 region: CASSEIAGGLGRETQYF. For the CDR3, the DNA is TGTGCCAGCAGCGAAATAGCGGGGGGGCTCGGGCGAGAGACCCAGTACTTC.

DNA of the CDR3: TGTGCCAGCAGTTACGAGGGCAGGAACACTGAAGCTTTCTTT. This codes for CASSYEGRNTEAFF. The genes are TRBV6-6 and TRBJ1-1; D remains unclear. CDR1 is MNHNY, CDR2 SVGAGI, per germline (reference sequence). V was cut by 2 bases and J by 1 base, with 8 bases left in between. The CDR3 has 14 amino acids.

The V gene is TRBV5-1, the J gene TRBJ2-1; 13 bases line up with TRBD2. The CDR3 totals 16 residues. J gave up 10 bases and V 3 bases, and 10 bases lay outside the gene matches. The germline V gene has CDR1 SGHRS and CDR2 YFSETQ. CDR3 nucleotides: TGCGCCAGCAGCTCAGACACGACTAGCGGGGGGACCGAGCAGTTCTTC. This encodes CASSSDTTSGGTEQFF.

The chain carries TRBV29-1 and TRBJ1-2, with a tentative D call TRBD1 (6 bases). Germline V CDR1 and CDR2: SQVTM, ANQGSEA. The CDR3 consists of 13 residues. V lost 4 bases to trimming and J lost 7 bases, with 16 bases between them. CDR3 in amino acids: CSVGYREDSGYTF. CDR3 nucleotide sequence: TGCAGCGTTGGTTACAGGGAGGATTCTGGCTACACCTTC. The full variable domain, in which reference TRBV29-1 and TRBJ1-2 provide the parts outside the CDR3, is SAVISQKPSRDICQRGTSLTIQCQVDSQVTMMFWYRQQPGQSLTLIATANQGSEATYESGFVIDKFPISRPNLTFSTLTVSNMSPEDSSIYLCSVGYREDSGYTFGSGTRLTVV.

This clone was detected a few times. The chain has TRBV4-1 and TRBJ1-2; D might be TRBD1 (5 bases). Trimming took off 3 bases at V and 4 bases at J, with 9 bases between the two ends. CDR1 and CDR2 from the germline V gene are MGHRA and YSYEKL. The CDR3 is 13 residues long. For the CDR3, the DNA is TGCGCCAGCAGCCAGATTGACAGCTATGGCTACACCTTC. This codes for CASSQIDSYGYTF.